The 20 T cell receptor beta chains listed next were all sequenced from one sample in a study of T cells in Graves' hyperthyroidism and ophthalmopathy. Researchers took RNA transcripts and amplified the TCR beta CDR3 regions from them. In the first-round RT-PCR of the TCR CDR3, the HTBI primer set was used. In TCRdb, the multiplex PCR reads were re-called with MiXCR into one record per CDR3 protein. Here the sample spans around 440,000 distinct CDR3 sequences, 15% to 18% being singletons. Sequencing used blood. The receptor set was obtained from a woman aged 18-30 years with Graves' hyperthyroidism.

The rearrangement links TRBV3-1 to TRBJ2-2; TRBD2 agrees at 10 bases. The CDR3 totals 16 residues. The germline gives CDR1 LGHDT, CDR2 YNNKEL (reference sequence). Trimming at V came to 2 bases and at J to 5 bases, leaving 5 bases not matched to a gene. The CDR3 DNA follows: TGTGCCAGCAGCCAAAAAGCGGGAGGGCATACCGGGGAGCTGTTTTTT. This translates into CASSQKAGGHTGELFF.

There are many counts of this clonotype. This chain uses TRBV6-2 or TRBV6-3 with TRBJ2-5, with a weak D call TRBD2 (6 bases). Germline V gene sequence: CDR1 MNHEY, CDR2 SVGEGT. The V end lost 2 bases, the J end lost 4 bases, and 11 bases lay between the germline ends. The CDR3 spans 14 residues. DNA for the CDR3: TGTGCCAGCAGTTACGGAGGGACCGGAGAGACCCAGTACTTC. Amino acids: CASSYGGTGETQYF.

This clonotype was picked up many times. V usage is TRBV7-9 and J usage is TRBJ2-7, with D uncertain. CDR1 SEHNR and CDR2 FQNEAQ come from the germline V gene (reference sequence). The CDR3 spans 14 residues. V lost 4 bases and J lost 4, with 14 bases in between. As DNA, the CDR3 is TGTGCCAGCAGCTCTATGAGAGTAGGTTACGAGCAGTACTTC. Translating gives CASSSMRVGYEQYF.

The CDR3 spells CASSRVGQAFEAFF. The CDR3 DNA reads as TGCGCCAGCAGCCGGGTTGGACAGGCTTTCGAAGCTTTCTTT. The chain links TRBV4-1 to TRBJ1-1, with TRBD1 matching 7 bases. After removal of 4 bases from V and 8 bases from J, the junction contained 10 bases not matched to a gene. CDR1 is MGHRA, CDR2 YSYEKL, per germline. The CDR3 length is 14 residues.

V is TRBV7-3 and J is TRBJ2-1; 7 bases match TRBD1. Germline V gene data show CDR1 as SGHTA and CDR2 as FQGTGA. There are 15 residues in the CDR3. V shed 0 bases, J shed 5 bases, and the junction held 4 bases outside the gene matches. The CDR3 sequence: CASSLTGTEHNEQFF. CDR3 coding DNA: TGTGCCAGCAGCTTAACGGGGACAGAGCACAATGAGCAGTTCTTC.

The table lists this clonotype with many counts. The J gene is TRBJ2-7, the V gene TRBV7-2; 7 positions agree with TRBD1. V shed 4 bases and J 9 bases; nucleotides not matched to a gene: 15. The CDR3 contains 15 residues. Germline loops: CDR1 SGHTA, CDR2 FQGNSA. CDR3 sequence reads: CASSSETGIPIVQYF. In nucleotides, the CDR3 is TGTGCCAGCAGCTCTGAGACAGGGATTCCCATCGTGCAGTACTTC. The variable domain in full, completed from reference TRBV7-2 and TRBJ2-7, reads GAGVSQSPSNKVTEKGKDVELRCDPISGHTALYWYRQSLGQGLEFLIYFQGNSAPDKSGLPSDRFSAERTGGSVSTLTIQRTQQEDSAVYLCASSSETGIPIVQYFGPGTRLTVT.

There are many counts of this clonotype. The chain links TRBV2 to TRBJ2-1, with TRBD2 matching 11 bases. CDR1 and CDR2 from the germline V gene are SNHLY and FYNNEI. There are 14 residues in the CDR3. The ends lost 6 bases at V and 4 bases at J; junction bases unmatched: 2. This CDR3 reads CASRRLAGYNEQFF. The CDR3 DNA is TGTGCCAGCAGACGACTAGCGGGATACAATGAGCAGTTCTTC.

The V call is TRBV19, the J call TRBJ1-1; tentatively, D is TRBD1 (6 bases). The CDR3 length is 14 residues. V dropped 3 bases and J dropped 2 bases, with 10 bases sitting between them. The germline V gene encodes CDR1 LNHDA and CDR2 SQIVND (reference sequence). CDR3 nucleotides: TGTGCCAGTAGTATCCGCAGGGGCAACACTGAAGCTTTCTTT. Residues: CASSIRRGNTEAFF. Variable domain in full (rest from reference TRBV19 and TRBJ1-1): DGGITQSPKYLFRKEGQNVTLSCEQNLNHDAMYWYRQDPGQGLRLIYYSQIVNDFQKGDIAEGYSVSREKKESFPLTVTSAQKNPTAFYLCASSIRRGNTEAFFGQGTRLTVV.

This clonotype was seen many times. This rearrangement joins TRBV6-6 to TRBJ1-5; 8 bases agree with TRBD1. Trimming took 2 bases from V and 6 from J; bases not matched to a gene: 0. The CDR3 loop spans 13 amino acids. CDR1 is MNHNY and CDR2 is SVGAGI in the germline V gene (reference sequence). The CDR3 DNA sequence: TGTGCCAGCAGTTACGGACAGGGTCAGCCCCAGCATTTT. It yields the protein CASSYGQGQPQHF.

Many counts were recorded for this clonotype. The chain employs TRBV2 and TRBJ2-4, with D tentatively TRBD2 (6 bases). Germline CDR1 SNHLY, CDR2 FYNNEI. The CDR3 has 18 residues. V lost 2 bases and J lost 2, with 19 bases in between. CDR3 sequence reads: CASSERRGPTTPKNIQYF. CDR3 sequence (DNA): TGTGCCAGCAGTGAACGGAGGGGACCAACCACCCCCAAAAACATTCAGTACTTC.

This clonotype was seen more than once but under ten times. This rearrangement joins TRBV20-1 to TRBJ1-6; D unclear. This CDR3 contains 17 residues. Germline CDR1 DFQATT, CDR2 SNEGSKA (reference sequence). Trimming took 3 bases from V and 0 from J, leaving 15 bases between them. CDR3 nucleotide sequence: TGCAGTGCTAGGGATCCTCTTGGGAGCTCCTATAATTCACCCCTCCACTTT. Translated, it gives CSARDPLGSSYNSPLHF.

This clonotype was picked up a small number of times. The DNA of the CDR3 is TGTGCCACCAGTGACCGGGGACTAGCGGGAGGCAATGAGCAGTTCTTC. Amino acid sequence: CATSDRGLAGGNEQFF. The J gene is TRBJ2-1, the V gene TRBV24-1, with 15 bases identical to TRBD2. CDR1 KGHDR and CDR2 SFDVKD come from the germline V gene. With V trimmed by 4 bases and J by 6 bases, 3 bases remained unmatched. CDR3 length: 16 residues.

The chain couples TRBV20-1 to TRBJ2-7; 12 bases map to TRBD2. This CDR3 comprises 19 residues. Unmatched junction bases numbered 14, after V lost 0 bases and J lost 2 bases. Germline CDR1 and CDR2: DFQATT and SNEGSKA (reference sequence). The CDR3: CSARDPRTSGELHAYEQYF. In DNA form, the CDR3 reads TGCAGTGCTAGAGACCCCCGGACTAGCGGGGAGTTACACGCCTACGAGCAGTACTTC.

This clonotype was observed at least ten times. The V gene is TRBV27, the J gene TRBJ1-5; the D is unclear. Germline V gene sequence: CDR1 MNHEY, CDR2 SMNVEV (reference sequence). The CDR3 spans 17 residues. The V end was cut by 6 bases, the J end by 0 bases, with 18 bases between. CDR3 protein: CASSPLSGPYSNQPQHF. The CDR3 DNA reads TGTGCCAGCAGCCCCTTGTCCGGGCCATATAGCAATCAGCCCCAGCATTTT.

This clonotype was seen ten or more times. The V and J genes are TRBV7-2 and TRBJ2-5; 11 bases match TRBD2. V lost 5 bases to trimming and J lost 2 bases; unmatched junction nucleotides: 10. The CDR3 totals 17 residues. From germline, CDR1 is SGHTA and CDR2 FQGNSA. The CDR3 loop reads CASSRLISGRGQETQYF. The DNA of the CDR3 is TGTGCCAGCAGCCGTCTGATTAGCGGGAGGGGACAAGAGACCCAGTACTTC.

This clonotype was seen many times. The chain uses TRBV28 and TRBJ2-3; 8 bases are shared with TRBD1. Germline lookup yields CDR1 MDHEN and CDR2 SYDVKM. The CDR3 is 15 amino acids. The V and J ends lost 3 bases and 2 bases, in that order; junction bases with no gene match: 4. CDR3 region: CASSLTGVSTDTQYF. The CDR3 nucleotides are TGTGCCAGCAGTTTGACAGGGGTTTCCACAGATACGCAGTATTTT. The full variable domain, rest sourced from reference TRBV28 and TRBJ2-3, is DVKVTQSSRYLVKRTGEKVFLECVQDMDHENMFWYRQDPGLGLRLIYFSYDVKMKEKGDIPEGYSVSREKKERFSLILESASTNQTSMYLCASSLTGVSTDTQYFGPGTRLTVL.

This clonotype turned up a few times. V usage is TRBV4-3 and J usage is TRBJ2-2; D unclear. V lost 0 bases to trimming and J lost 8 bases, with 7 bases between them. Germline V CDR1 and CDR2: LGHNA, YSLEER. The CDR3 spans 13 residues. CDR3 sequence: CASSQDGRGELFF. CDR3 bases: TGCGCCAGCAGCCAAGATGGACGGGGGGAGCTGTTTTTT.

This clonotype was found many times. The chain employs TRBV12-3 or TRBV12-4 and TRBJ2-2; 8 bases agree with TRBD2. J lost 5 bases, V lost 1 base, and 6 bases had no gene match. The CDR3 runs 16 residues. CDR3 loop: CASSLVGGGETGELFF. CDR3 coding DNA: TGTGCCAGCAGTTTAGTCGGGGGGGGTGAGACCGGGGAGCTGTTTTTT.

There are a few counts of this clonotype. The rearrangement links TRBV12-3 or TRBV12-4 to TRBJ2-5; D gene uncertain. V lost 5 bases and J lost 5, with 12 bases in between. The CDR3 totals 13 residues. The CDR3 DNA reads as TGTGCCAGCAGTGGCGGCCGGTGGGAGACCCAGTACTTC. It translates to CASSGGRWETQYF.

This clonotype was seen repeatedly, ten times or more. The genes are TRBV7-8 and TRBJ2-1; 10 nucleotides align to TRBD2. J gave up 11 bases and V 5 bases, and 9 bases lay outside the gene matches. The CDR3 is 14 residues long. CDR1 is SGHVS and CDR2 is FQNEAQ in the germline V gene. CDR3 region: CASSLGLAEGKQFF. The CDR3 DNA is TGTGCCAGCAGCCTCGGACTAGCGGAGGGGAAGCAGTTCTTC.